A single sample gave rise to the 31 T cell receptor beta chains below, sequenced in a study of blood T cell repertoires in COVID-19. Profiled with immunoSEQ multiplex PCR; TCRdb holds only in-frame clones, not every one. The repertoire holds 200,000 to 300,000 clones, with approximately 85% as singletons. Sequenced input: PBMCs or T cells enriched from blood (not recorded which). Receptors originate from a woman between 45 and 60 years old who had recovered from COVID-19.

This clone was recorded a few times. The CDR3, as DNA: TGTGCCACCGGTCGCGGTGGACAGGGTGGGAGGGAGCAGTACTTC. It specifies CATGRGGQGGREQYF. This chain joins TRBV15 and TRBJ2-7; 8 bases agree with TRBD1. Trimming cost V 8 bases and J 7 bases; bases outside gene matches: 16. This CDR3 region has 15 residues. CDR1 and CDR2 (germline): LNHNV, YYDKDF (reference sequence).

This chain joins TRBV27 and TRBJ2-1; D gene ambiguous. The V gene lost 6 bases and the J gene lost 0 bases, with 12 bases spanning the gap. This CDR3 has 15 amino acids. CDR1 is MNHEY and CDR2 is SMNVEV in the germline V gene (reference sequence). The CDR3 nucleotides read TGTGCCAGCAGAAAACAATCCAGCTCCTACAATGAGCAGTTCTTC. Translation gives CASRKQSSSYNEQFF.

The genes are TRBV28 and TRBJ1-4; weak D call: TRBD1 (5 bases). The CDR3 is 16 amino acids. With 9 bases removed from V and 8 bases from J, the gap between germline ends came to 25 bases. Germline lookup yields CDR1 MDHEN and CDR2 SYDVKM. The CDR3 sequence is CASHNRGGSRGEKLFF. In nucleotides, the CDR3 is TGTGCCAGTCATAACCGTGGGGGGTCTCGTGGAGAAAAACTGTTTTTT.

The J gene is TRBJ2-5, the V gene TRBV5-6; D may be TRBD2 (7 bases). The CDR3 runs to 15 residues. V lost 4 bases, J lost 1 base, and 14 bases lay in between. Per the germline V gene, CDR1 is SGHDT and CDR2 is YYEEEE. CDR3 coding DNA: TGTGCCAGCAGCCCCTGGGGGGGGGCCCAAGAGACCCAGTACTTC. Protein: CASSPWGGAQETQYF.

V usage is TRBV3-1 (or the pseudogene TRBV3-2) and J usage is TRBJ1-3; 10 bases align to TRBD1. Germline values: CDR1 LGHDT, CDR2 YNNKEL (reference sequence). This CDR3 comprises 14 residues. V lost 7 bases and J lost 4; bases outside the gene matches: 4. Here the CDR3 DNA reads TGTGCCAGCATCGGGACAGGGGAAGGAAACACCATATATTTT. It specifies CASIGTGEGNTIYF.

This chain joins TRBV5-1 and TRBJ2-3, with D possibly being TRBD2 (6 bases). The V gene lost 0 bases and the J gene lost 2 bases, with 16 bases spanning the gap. The CDR3 is made up of 17 amino acids. Per the germline V gene, CDR1 is SGHRS and CDR2 is YFSETQ. The CDR3 nucleotides read TGCGCCAGCAGCTTGGAGGCGGGGACGGGGCCCACAGATACGCAGTATTTT. Translated, it gives CASSLEAGTGPTDTQYF.

Only one count was recorded for this clone. The chain is built from TRBV7-8 and TRBJ1-2, with 8 positions matching TRBD1. This CDR3 is 14 amino acids long. Per the germline V gene, CDR1 is SGHVS and CDR2 is FQNEAQ. The ends lost 4 bases at V and 5 bases at J; junction bases unmatched: 6. The CDR3 DNA is TGTGCCAGCAGCTCAGGACAGGGAGGTTATGGCTACACCTTC. Translated, it gives CASSSGQGGYGYTF. Combining the CDR3 with reference TRBV7-8 and TRBJ1-2 gives the whole variable domain GAGVSQSPRYKVAKRGQDVALRCDPISGHVSLFWYQQALGQGPEFLTYFQNEAQLDKSGLPSDRFFAERPEGSVSTLKIQRTQQEDSAVYLCASSSGQGGYGYTFGSGTRLTVV.

This chain joins TRBV11-2 and TRBJ2-1, with 7 bases matching TRBD2. The J segment lost 6 bases and the V segment lost 5 bases, leaving 10 bases of the junction unmatched. Germline CDR1 and CDR2: SGHAT and FQNNGV. The CDR3 spans 15 residues. CDR3 in DNA: TGTGCCAGCAGCCCCTGGCGGGAGCTGATCAATGAGCAGTTCTTC. Its translation: CASSPWRELINEQFF.

The V and J genes are TRBV4-2 and TRBJ1-3; 7 nucleotides match TRBD1. J was trimmed by 0 bases and V by 4 bases; bases with no gene match: 9. The CDR3 contains 17 residues. Germline lookup yields CDR1 LGHNA and CDR2 YNFKEQ. The CDR3 is CASSPRTGTFSGNTIYF. In DNA form, the CDR3 reads TGTGCCAGCAGCCCGAGGACAGGAACTTTCTCTGGAAACACCATATATTTT.

The rearrangement uses TRBV7-9 and TRBJ2-3; D may be TRBD1 (6 bases). The germline V and J ends were trimmed by 1 base and 2 bases, with 16 bases remaining between them. The germline V gene has CDR1 SEHNR and CDR2 FQNEAQ (reference sequence). This CDR3 has 17 residues. The CDR3 sequence is CASSLGGQQRFTDTQYF. The CDR3 nucleotides are TGTGCCAGCAGCTTAGGGGGGCAGCAGCGGTTCACAGATACGCAGTATTTT. The full variable domain, rest sourced from reference TRBV7-9 and TRBJ2-3, is DTGVSQNPRHKITKRGQNVTFRCDPISEHNRLYWYRQTLGQGPEFLTYFQNEAQLEKSRLLSDRFSAERPKGSFSTLEIQRTEQGDSAMYLCASSLGGQQRFTDTQYFGPGTRLTVL.

The chain uses TRBV9 and TRBJ2-3; D possibly corresponds to TRBD2 (7 bases). Between the trimmed V and J ends, which lost 1 base and 4 bases, there was a span of 16 bases. The CDR3 contains 16 residues. The V gene's germline CDR1 is SGDLS and CDR2 YYNGEE. DNA of the CDR3: TGTGCCAGCAGCGTAAGATCGGGGGGCTCCCCAGATACGCAGTATTTT. As protein: CASSVRSGGSPDTQYF.

The chain is built from TRBV20-1 and TRBJ1-6; D remains unclear. The V gene lost 3 bases and the J gene lost 0 bases, with 12 bases spanning the gap. Germline lookup yields CDR1 DFQATT and CDR2 SNEGSKA (reference sequence). There are 16 residues in the CDR3. CDR3 protein: CSASRGRSSYNSPLHF. The CDR3 DNA follows: TGCAGTGCTAGTCGAGGTCGGAGCTCCTATAATTCACCCCTCCACTTT.

The V gene is TRBV12-3 or TRBV12-4, the J gene TRBJ2-1, with 9 bases identical to TRBD2. J was trimmed by 9 bases and V by 6 bases; bases with no gene match: 6. CDR3 length: 13 amino acids. The CDR3 DNA reads as TGTGCCAGCAGGGTAGCGGGAGTTATTGAGCAGTTCTTC. Amino acids: CASRVAGVIEQFF.

The rearrangement joins TRBV11-2 to TRBJ2-3; TRBD2 matches 9 bases. The CDR3 contains 17 residues. Germline CDR1 reads SGHAT; CDR2 reads FQNNGV. V was pared by 4 bases and J by 3 bases, with 11 bases of the junction left unmatched. CDR3 loop: CASSSNRLAAQTDTQYF. CDR3 sequence (DNA): TGTGCCAGCAGCTCCAACCGACTAGCGGCCCAAACAGATACGCAGTATTTT.

As DNA, the CDR3 is TGTGCCAGCGGTTGGGTATCTAGAGCTTTCTTT. Protein sequence: CASGWVSRAFF. This chain connects TRBV27 to TRBJ1-1; D unresolved. Germline loops: CDR1 MNHEY, CDR2 SMNVEV (reference sequence). Trimming shortened V by 8 bases and J by 10 bases, and 14 bases separated the two germline ends. This CDR3 comprises 11 residues.

The V call is TRBV5-6, the J call TRBJ1-5; D remains unclear. Trimming removed 3 bases at V and 3 bases at J, with 7 bases between. From germline, CDR1 is SGHDT and CDR2 YYEEEE. The CDR3 loop spans 13 amino acids. The CDR3 sequence: CASSWQNNQPQHF. In DNA form, the CDR3 reads TGTGCCAGCAGCTGGCAGAACAATCAGCCCCAGCATTTT.

This chain uses TRBV7-2 with TRBJ2-1, with TRBD2 identical over 15 bases. V gave up 7 bases and J gave up 7 bases; unmatched junction bases: 8. Looked up from germline, CDR1 is SGHTA and CDR2 is FQGNSA. The CDR3 spans 16 residues. CDR3: CASTVGLAGGGNEQFF. CDR3 in DNA: TGTGCCAGCACCGTGGGACTAGCGGGAGGAGGTAATGAGCAGTTCTTC.

This chain connects TRBV4-3 to TRBJ2-5, with 13 nucleotides matching TRBD2. This CDR3 is 17 amino acids long. Germline-derived CDR1 and CDR2 are LGHNA and YSLEER. The trim removed 0 bases at V and 4 bases at J, leaving 5 bases unmatched. This CDR3 is CASSQDGGLAGSETQYF. CDR3 nucleotide sequence: TGCGCCAGCAGCCAAGATGGGGGACTAGCGGGATCAGAGACCCAGTACTTC.

This clone was seen ten or more times. V usage is TRBV7-3 and J usage is TRBJ1-1; D not resolved. The germline CDR1 and CDR2 sequences are SGHTA and FQGTGA. Between the trimmed V and J ends, which lost 4 bases and 0 bases, there was a span of 6 bases. The CDR3 consists of 13 residues. CDR3 sequence reads: CASSSTMNTEAFF. CDR3 nucleotides: TGTGCCAGCAGCTCTACTATGAACACTGAAGCTTTCTTT.

V gene TRBV2 combines with J gene TRBJ1-1; a weak D match, TRBD1 (5 bases). The CDR3 has 14 amino acids. V was trimmed by 4 bases and J by 5 bases, leaving 14 bases between them. Germline lookup yields CDR1 SNHLY and CDR2 FYNNEI. For the CDR3, the DNA is TGTGCCAGCAGTGTTCTTGCGGGGGAAACTGAAGCTTTCTTT. Amino acid sequence: CASSVLAGETEAFF.

V usage is TRBV19 and J usage is TRBJ2-7; 7 bases map to TRBD1. CDR1 and CDR2 from the germline V gene are LNHDA and SQIVND (reference sequence). V dropped 5 bases and J dropped 6; count of bases not matched to a gene: 13. The CDR3 loop spans 15 amino acids. The CDR3: CASSAWDRLPGEQYF. In DNA, the CDR3 is TGTGCCAGTAGTGCCTGGGACAGATTGCCGGGCGAGCAGTACTTC.

J is TRBJ2-7 and V is TRBV6-5; D may be TRBD2 (5 bases). Per the germline V gene, CDR1 is MNHEY and CDR2 is SVGAGI. The CDR3 covers 14 residues. V lost 3 bases and J lost 6, with 15 bases in between. CDR3 in DNA: TGTGCCAGCAGTTATGTCGAGAGGGCTCGCGAGCAGTACTTC. It translates to CASSYVERAREQYF.

The V and J genes are TRBV18 and TRBJ1-4, with a weak D call TRBD1 (6 bases). V was pared by 2 bases and J by 8 bases, with 12 bases between. This CDR3 is 14 amino acids long. Germline values: CDR1 KGHSH, CDR2 LQKENI. CDR3 DNA sequence: TGTGCCAGCTCACCAGGGACACAGGAGGAAAAACTGTTTTTT. This gives the protein CASSPGTQEEKLFF.

The V and J genes are TRBV28 and TRBJ1-5; 7 bases are shared with TRBD1. Germline-derived CDR1 and CDR2 are MDHEN and SYDVKM. This CDR3 is 15 amino acids long. V shed 7 bases, J shed 4 bases, and the junction held 10 bases outside the gene matches. The CDR3 here is CASTARGQSNQPQHF. Written as DNA, the CDR3 is TGTGCCAGCACCGCAAGGGGGCAGAGTAATCAGCCCCAGCATTTT.

V usage is TRBV28 and J usage is TRBJ2-2, with D maybe TRBD1 (6 bases). Trimming cost V 6 bases and J 5 bases, with 13 bases left between them. This CDR3 has 14 residues. CDR1 and CDR2 from the germline V gene are MDHEN and SYDVKM. The CDR3 spells CASRNQGRTGELFF. The CDR3 DNA reads TGTGCCAGCAGAAACCAGGGGCGGACCGGGGAGCTGTTTTTT.

This chain links TRBV27 with TRBJ1-6; D uncertain. This CDR3 spans 15 amino acids. Trimming stripped 5 bases from V and 1 base from J, with 9 bases between. Germline assignment: CDR1 MNHEY and CDR2 SMNVEV (reference sequence). For the CDR3, the DNA is TGTGCCAGCAGTACTAGTGGGTCCTATAATTCACCCCTCCACTTT. Its translation: CASSTSGSYNSPLHF.

The chain recombines TRBV19 with TRBJ2-3, with D perhaps matching TRBD2 (5 bases). In germline, CDR1 is LNHDA, CDR2 SQIVND (reference sequence). V was clipped by 4 bases and J by 0 bases, with 11 bases between them. The CDR3 loop spans 15 amino acids. DNA for the CDR3: TGTGCCAGTAGTAACAAATGGACTAGCACAGATACGCAGTATTTT. Its translation is CASSNKWTSTDTQYF.

CDR3 nucleotide sequence: TGTGCCTGGACATACAGGGCCGCTAACTATGGCTACACCTTC. This translates into CAWTYRAANYGYTF. The chain couples TRBV30 to TRBJ1-2; D may be TRBD1 (6 bases). V was pared by 4 bases and J by 0 bases, with 12 bases between. This CDR3 is built from 14 residues. Germline-derived CDR1 and CDR2 are GTSNPN and SVGIG (reference sequence).

The chain has TRBV27 and TRBJ1-4; 10 nucleotides match TRBD1. J gave up 8 bases and V 4 bases, and 7 bases lay outside the gene matches. This CDR3 comprises 15 residues. CDR1 and CDR2 (germline): MNHEY, SMNVEV (reference sequence). The CDR3 coding sequence is TGTGCCAGCAGTTCATCCGGGACAGGGGAGGAAAAACTGTTTTTT. Translating gives CASSSSGTGEEKLFF.

DNA for the CDR3: TGTGCCAGCTCACTCGGGACACCAATTATGAACACTGAAGCTTTCTTT. It yields the protein CASSLGTPIMNTEAFF. This chain joins TRBV18 and TRBJ1-1; TRBD1 might be the D (6 bases). The germline V gene encodes CDR1 KGHSH and CDR2 LQKENI. This CDR3 has 16 residues. Trimming removed 4 bases at V and 0 bases at J, with 15 bases between. Full variable domain (remainder filled in from reference TRBV18 and TRBJ1-1): NAGVMQNPRHLVRRRGQEARLRCSPMKGHSHVYWYRQLPEEGLKFMVYLQKENIIDESGMPKERFSAEFPKEGPSILRIQQVVRGDSAAYFCASSLGTPIMNTEAFFGQGTRLTVV.

Regarding this clone: Other DNA sequences in the sample encode the same CDR3. The genes are TRBV18 and TRBJ1-1; 8 nucleotides align to TRBD1. The germline CDR1 and CDR2 sequences are KGHSH and LQKENI. The trim removed 3 bases at V and 2 bases at J, leaving 2 bases unmatched. The CDR3 runs to 14 residues. In nucleotides, the CDR3 is TGTGCCAGCTCACCCGACAGGGGAAACACTGAAGCTTTCTTT. Its protein product is CASSPDRGNTEAFF.